This T cell receptor (beta chain) was captured by sequencing in a study of prognosis after radiotherapy for stage I lung cancer. Study-level information: The patient group consisted of more than 10 men and roughly 6 women whose ages spanned roughly 53 to 84, median about 70 years.

Findings and limits, study-wide: Stereotactic body radiation therapy was followed by fewer unique TCR clones, median 10,088 versus 6,861. Shannon entropy (measured after stereotactic body radiation therapy) was lower in patients who went on to develop distant metastases.

From genomic DNA, two-round multiplex PCR was used to amplify TCR beta CDR3. Every TRBV and TRBJ gene had its own specific primer in first-round PCR. MiXCR, run by TCRdb on the multiplex PCR reads, gives a single entry per CDR3 protein. Of around 51,000 distinct CDR3 sequences listed, over 30% are singletons. This clonotype is medium-sized in the sample. Its matching antigen is unknown. Material: PBMCs, obtained before or after stereotactic body radiation therapy (not recorded which). The receptor comes from a donor over 45 with non-small cell lung cancer.

CDR3 amino acids: CSASRPLGTANYGYTF. The CDR3 nucleotides are TGCAGTGCTAGCCGACCCCTGGGGACAGCTAACTATGGCTACACCTTC. This chain uses TRBV20-1 with TRBJ1-2; 7 bases fit TRBD1. Trimming took 3 bases from V and 0 from J; bases not matched to a gene: 10. The germline V gene encodes CDR1 DFQATT and CDR2 SNEGSKA (reference sequence). This CDR3 contains 16 residues.